This is a list of T cell receptor beta chains from one sample in a study of T cell responses to AZD1222 COVID-19 vaccine. The data were produced by immunoSEQ multiplex PCR, yet TCRdb's version contains in-frame clones alone and is incomplete. There are over 150,000 clones in the sample; around 93% occur only once, and around 0.97% lies in the top ten. Sequences were derived from peripheral blood, sampled 28 days after the second dose of the MenACWY control vaccine. The receptors shown here come from an adult who received the MenACWY meningococcal vaccine as a control. Each CDR3 is given with its conserved first and last residue. D genes are given only for firm matches. Clone size is given for some rows only: seen once, a few or many times, or a class if the clone is expanded.

clone size | D gene | J gene | V gene | CDR3 DNA | CDR3 protein
. | TRBD2 | TRBJ2-3 | TRBV7-2 | TGTGCCAGCAGCTTCATGGCGGGGGATAGTACGCAGTATTTT | CASSFMAGDSTQYF
. | . | TRBJ1-3 | TRBV9 | TGTGCCAGCAGCACGGGGACCTTCGCTGGAAACACCATATATTTT | CASSTGTFAGNTIYF
. | . | TRBJ1-6 | TRBV7-2 | TGTGCCAGCAGCTTGGGTCGCAATTCACCCCTCCACTTT | CASSLGRNSPLHF
once | . | TRBJ1-5 | TRBV5-6 | TGTGCCAGCAGTTCCTCGCTCGGCAGGGGCCATTTCAATCAGCCCCAGCATTTT | CASSSSLGRGHFNQPQHF
. | . | TRBJ1-5 | TRBV6-5 | TGTGCCAGCAAGGTATACAGCTATAGCAATCAGCCCCAGCATTTT | CASKVYSYSNQPQHF
once | . | TRBJ1-2 | TRBV5-5 | TGTGCCAGCAGCACGGACAGAAGGAGTTACTATGGCTACACCTTC | CASSTDRRSYYGYTF
. | TRBD2 | TRBJ2-5 | TRBV7-7 | TGTGCCAGCAGCTTAGTAGGCGGGGGGGCCCAAGAGACCCAGTACTTC | CASSLVGGGAQETQYF
. | . | TRBJ1-2 | TRBV12-3/TRBV12-4 | TGTGCCAGCAGTAGGGGGTTTATATATGGCTACACCTTC | CASSRGFIYGYTF
. | . | TRBJ1-1 | TRBV5-1 | TGCGCCAGCAGAAGCGGGGGGATGAACACTGAAGCTTTCTTT | CASRSGGMNTEAFF
. | . | TRBJ2-3 | TRBV18 | TGTGCCAGCTCAAATTCGGATACGCAGTATTTT | CASSNSDTQYF
. | . | TRBJ2-5 | TRBV11-2 | TGTGCCAGCAGCCCCCGGCCAAGGGGGGCCTCAGAGACCCAGTACTTC | CASSPRPRGASETQYF
few | TRBD1 | TRBJ2-1 | TRBV6-2/TRBV6-3 | TGTGCCAGCAGTTCCGACGGGACAGCCTACAATGAGCAGTTCTTC | CASSSDGTAYNEQFF
. | . | TRBJ1-5 | TRBV6-6 | TGTGCCAGCAGCCCAGGCCGGGCGCTGGGGAATCAGCCCCAGCATTTT | CASSPGRALGNQPQHF
. | . | TRBJ1-6 | TRBV6-1 | TGTGCCAGCAGTGAACGGGGGTACAACCCTTCACCCCTCCACTTT | CASSERGYNPSPLHF
. | TRBD1 | TRBJ1-4 | TRBV15 | TGTGCCACCAGCAGTAGACAGGGAAGGGAAAAACTGTTTTTT | CATSSRQGREKLFF
. | . | TRBJ1-5 | TRBV24-1 | TGTGCCACCAGTGATCTGAATAGCAATCAGCCCCAGCATTTT | CATSDLNSNQPQHF
. | . | TRBJ2-2 | TRBV2 | TGTGCCAGCAGCGAGACAGGTTCGAACACCGGGGAGCTGTTTTTT | CASSETGSNTGELFF
. | . | TRBJ1-4 | TRBV19 | TGTGCCAGCCGAAGGAGGATAGGGGAGGACGAAAAACTGTTTTTT | CASRRRIGEDEKLFF
. | . | TRBJ2-2 | TRBV5-5 | TGTGCCAGCAGTCAGGGGACTCACAACACCGGGGAGCTGTTTTTT | CASSQGTHNTGELFF
. | . | TRBJ2-2 | TRBV10-1 | TGCGCCAGCAGTGCAGTCTTGAGCGGGGAGCTGTTTTTT | CASSAVLSGELFF
. | . | TRBJ2-3 | TRBV11-3 | TGTGCCAGCAGCTTAGGCCTCCAAGGAGGGGATACGCAGTATTTT | CASSLGLQGGDTQYF
. | . | TRBJ2-1 | TRBV7-3 | TGTGCCAGCAGCTTAATGCGGGGAGAGCAGTTCTTC | CASSLMRGEQFF
. | . | TRBJ1-3 | TRBV13 | TGTGCCAGCAGCTTAGGTACACTGAGCTCTGGAAACACCATATATTTT | CASSLGTLSSGNTIYF
. | TRBD1 | TRBJ1-2 | TRBV7-2 | TGTGCCAGCAGCGGGCGGGCAGGGGGGAACTATGGCTACACCTTC | CASSGRAGGNYGYTF
. | . | TRBJ1-5 | TRBV6-5 | TGTGCCAGCAGTTACTCTCCCAATCAGCCCCAGCATTTT | CASSYSPNQPQHF
. | . | TRBJ1-1 | TRBV7-2 | TGTGCCAGCAGCCACCCGGCGAGCGAAGCTTTCTTT | CASSHPASEAFF
. | . | TRBJ2-5 | TRBV3-1/TRBV3-2 | TGTGCCAGCAGCCAAACCCTACAAGAGACCCAGTACTTC | CASSQTLQETQYF
few | TRBD2 | TRBJ2-1 | TRBV5-4 | TGTGCCAGCAGCGCAACCGGGACTAGCGGTTACAATGAGCAGTTCTTC | CASSATGTSGYNEQFF
. | . | TRBJ2-3 | TRBV27 | TGTGCCAGCAGTTTATGGGGACTCCCGACAGATACGCAGTATTTT | CASSLWGLPTDTQYF
. | TRBD1 | TRBJ1-5 | TRBV6-5 | TGTGCCAGCAGAAACAGGGGGAGCAATCAGCCCCAGCATTTT | CASRNRGSNQPQHF